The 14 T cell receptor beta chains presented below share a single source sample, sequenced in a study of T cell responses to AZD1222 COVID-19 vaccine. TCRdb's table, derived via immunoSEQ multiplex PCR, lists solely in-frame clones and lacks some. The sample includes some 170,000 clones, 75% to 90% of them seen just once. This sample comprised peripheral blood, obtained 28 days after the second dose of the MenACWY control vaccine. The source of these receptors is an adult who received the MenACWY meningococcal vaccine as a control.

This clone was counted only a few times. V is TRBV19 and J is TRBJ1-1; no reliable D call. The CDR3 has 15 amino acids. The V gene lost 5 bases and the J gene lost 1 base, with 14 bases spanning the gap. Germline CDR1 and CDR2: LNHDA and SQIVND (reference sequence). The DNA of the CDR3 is TGTGCCAGTAGTCCCGCACACAACCGGAACACTGAAGCTTTCTTT. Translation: CASSPAHNRNTEAFF.

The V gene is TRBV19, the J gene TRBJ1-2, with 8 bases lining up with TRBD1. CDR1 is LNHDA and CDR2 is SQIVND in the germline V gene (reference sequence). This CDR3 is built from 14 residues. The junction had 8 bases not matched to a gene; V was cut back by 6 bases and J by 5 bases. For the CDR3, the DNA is TGTGCCAGTAGGCGCGACAGGGGAAGATATGGCTACACCTTC. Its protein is CASRRDRGRYGYTF. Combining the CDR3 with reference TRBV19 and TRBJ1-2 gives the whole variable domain DGGITQSPKYLFRKEGQNVTLSCEQNLNHDAMYWYRQDPGQGLRLIYYSQIVNDFQKGDIAEGYSVSREKKESFPLTVTSAQKNPTAFYLCASRRDRGRYGYTFGSGTRLTVV.

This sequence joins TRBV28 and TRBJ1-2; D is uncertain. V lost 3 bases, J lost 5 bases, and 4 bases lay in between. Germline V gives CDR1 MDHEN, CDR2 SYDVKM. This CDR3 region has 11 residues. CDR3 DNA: TGTGCCAGCAGTTTCCCTTATGGCTACACCTTC. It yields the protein CASSFPYGYTF.

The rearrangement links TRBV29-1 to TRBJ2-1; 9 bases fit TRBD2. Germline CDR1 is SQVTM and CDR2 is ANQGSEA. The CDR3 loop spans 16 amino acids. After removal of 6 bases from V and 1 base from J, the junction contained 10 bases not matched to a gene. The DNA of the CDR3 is TGCAGCGTCATATGGACGCGGGAGGGTTCCTACAATGAGCAGTTCTTC. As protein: CSVIWTREGSYNEQFF.

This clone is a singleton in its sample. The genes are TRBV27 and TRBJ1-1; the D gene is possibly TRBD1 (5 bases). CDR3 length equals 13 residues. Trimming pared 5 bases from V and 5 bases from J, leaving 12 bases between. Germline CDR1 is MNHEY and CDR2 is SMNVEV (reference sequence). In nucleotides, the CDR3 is TGTGCCAGCAGTAGGGGACTCGGGACTGAAGCTTTCTTT. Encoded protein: CASSRGLGTEAFF.

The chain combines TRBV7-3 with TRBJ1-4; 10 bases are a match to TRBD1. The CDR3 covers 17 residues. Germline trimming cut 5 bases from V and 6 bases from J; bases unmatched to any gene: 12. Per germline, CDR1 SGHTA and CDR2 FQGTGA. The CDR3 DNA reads TGTGCCAGCAGCGCCCGGGACAGGGGAGAAGGGGATGAAAAACTGTTTTTT. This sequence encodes CASSARDRGEGDEKLFF.

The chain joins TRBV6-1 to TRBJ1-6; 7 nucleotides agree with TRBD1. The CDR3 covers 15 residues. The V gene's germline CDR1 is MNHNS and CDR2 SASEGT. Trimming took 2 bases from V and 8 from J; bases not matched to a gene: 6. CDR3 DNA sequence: TGTGCCAGCAGTGAACCGCAGGGGGGCTATTCACCCCTCCACTTT. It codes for CASSEPQGGYSPLHF.

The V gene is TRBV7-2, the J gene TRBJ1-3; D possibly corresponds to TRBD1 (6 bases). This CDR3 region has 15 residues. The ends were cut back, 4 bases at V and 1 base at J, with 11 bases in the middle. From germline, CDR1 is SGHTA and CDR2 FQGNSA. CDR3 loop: CASSSTGVSGNTIYF. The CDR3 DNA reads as TGTGCCAGCAGCTCGACAGGAGTTTCTGGAAACACCATATATTTT.

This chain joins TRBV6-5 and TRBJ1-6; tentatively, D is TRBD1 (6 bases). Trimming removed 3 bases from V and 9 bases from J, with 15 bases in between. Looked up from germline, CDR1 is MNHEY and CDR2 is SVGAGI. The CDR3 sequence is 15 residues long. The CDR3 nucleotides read TGTGCCAGCAGTTATCTACCGACAGGTTCTTCACCCCTCCACTTT. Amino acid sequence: CASSYLPTGSSPLHF.

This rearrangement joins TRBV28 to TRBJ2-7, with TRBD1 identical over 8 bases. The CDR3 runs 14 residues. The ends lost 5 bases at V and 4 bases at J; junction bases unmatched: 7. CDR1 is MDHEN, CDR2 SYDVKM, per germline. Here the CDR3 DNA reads TGTGCCAGCAGTCAGGGACAGGAGGTTTACGAGCAGTACTTC. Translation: CASSQGQEVYEQYF.

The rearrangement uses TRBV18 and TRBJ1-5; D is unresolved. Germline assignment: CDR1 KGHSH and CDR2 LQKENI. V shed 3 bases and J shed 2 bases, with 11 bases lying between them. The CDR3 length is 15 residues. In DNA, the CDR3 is TGTGCCAGCTCACCTACAGAGGGTCGCAATCAGCCCCAGCATTTT. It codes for CASSPTEGRNQPQHF.

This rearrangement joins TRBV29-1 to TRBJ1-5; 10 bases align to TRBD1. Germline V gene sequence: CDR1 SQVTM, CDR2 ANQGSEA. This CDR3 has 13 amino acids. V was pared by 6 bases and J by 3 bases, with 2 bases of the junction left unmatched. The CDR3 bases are TGCAGCGTCGGGACAGGGGACAATCAGCCCCAGCATTTT. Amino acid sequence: CSVGTGDNQPQHF.

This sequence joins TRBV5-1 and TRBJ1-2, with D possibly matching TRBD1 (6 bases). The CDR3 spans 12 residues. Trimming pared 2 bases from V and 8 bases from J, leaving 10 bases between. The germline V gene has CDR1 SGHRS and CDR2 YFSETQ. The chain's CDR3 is CASSLDQGGYTF. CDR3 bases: TGCGCCAGCAGCTTAGATCAGGGGGGCTACACCTTC.

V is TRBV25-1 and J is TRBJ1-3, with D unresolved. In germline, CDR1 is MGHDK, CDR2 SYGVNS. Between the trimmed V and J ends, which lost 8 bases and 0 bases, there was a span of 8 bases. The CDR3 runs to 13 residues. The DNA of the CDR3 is TGTGCCAGCGAACACAGCTCTGGAAACACCATATATTTT. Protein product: CASEHSSGNTIYF.